The 13 T cell receptor beta chains below all came from one sample that was sequenced in a study of response to subunit inactivated influenza vaccine. TCRdb recomputed calls from the RT-PCR reads with MiXCR, one row per CDR3 protein. The table records hundreds of thousands of distinct CDR3 sequences, approximately 14% of them present only once. The specimen comprised PBMCs from blood, sampled less than 13 days after vaccination. These receptors came from a man aged 45-65 years who received an inactivated influenza vaccine.

CDR3 residues: CSARPGQGRDTQYF. The CDR3 DNA reads as TGCAGTGCGCGTCCGGGACAGGGACGAGATACGCAGTATTTT. The chain has TRBV20-1 and TRBJ2-3; 9 positions agree with TRBD1. The CDR3 runs 14 residues. Germline V lookup: CDR1 DFQATT, CDR2 SNEGSKA (reference sequence). Trimming at V came to 6 bases and at J to 5 bases, leaving 9 bases not matched to a gene.

This clonotype was counted a few times. J is TRBJ2-2 and V is TRBV18, with D maybe TRBD1 (5 bases). The CDR3 is made up of 14 amino acids. V lost 3 bases and J lost 6, with 11 bases in between. Germline CDR1 is KGHSH and CDR2 is LQKENI. CDR3 sequence reads: CASSPRRAPGELFF. Here the CDR3 DNA reads TGTGCCAGCTCACCGCGCAGGGCCCCCGGGGAGCTGTTTTTT.

This clonotype was detected a few times. This may arise from a read error, as a much more abundant clone is one base away. The V call is TRBV7-9, the J call TRBJ1-1; no reliable D call. CDR1 is SEHNR and CDR2 is FQNEAQ in the germline V gene (reference sequence). The V end was cut by 7 bases, the J end by 0 bases, with 3 bases between. The CDR3 length is 11 residues. The CDR3 bases are TGTGCCAGCATCTTGAACACTGAAGCTTTCTTT. This codes for CASILNTEAFF.

This clonotype was seen only a few times. The V call is TRBV20-1, the J call TRBJ2-7; 9 bases line up with TRBD1. V shed 6 bases, J shed 4 bases, and the junction held 16 bases outside the gene matches. Germline CDR1 is DFQATT and CDR2 is SNEGSKA (reference sequence). The CDR3 covers 16 residues. The CDR3 DNA follows: TGCAGTGCCAGTTATCCAGGACAGGGGCGTTTGTACGAGCAGTACTTC. Its translation: CSASYPGQGRLYEQYF.

The V and J genes are TRBV6-1 and TRBJ1-5, with D perhaps TRBD1 (5 bases). Trimming stripped 7 bases from V and 4 bases from J, with 14 bases between. There are 14 residues in the CDR3. Per the germline V gene, CDR1 is MNHNS and CDR2 is SASEGT. CDR3 DNA: TGTGCCAGCAACTCGCAGGGTTGGAATCAGCCCCAGCATTTT. This codes for CASNSQGWNQPQHF.

This clonotype was detected only a few times. The CDR3 DNA reads TGCAGTGCTCTTCAAGAAAGGGAGACCCAGTACTTC. Translated, it gives CSALQERETQYF. This rearrangement joins TRBV20-1 to TRBJ2-5; no clear D. This CDR3 is built from 12 residues. V was clipped by 5 bases and J by 5 bases, with 12 bases between them. The germline gives CDR1 DFQATT, CDR2 SNEGSKA (reference sequence).

The gene calls are TRBV5-5 and TRBJ1-5; D gene uncertain. V lost 4 bases, J lost 2 bases, and 10 bases lay in between. The CDR3 contains 14 residues. CDR1 and CDR2 from the germline V gene are SGHKS and YYEKEE (reference sequence). CDR3 nucleotides: TGTGCCAGCAGCCCCACCCACGGCAATCAGCCCCAGCATTTT. Protein product: CASSPTHGNQPQHF. Combining the CDR3 with reference TRBV5-5 and TRBJ1-5 gives the whole variable domain DAGVTQSPTHLIKTRGQQVTLRCSPISGHKSVSWYQQVLGQGPQFIFQYYEKEERGRGNFPDRFSARQFPNYSSELNVNALLLGDSALYLCASSPTHGNQPQHFGDGTRLSIL.

Many counts were recorded for this clonotype. This rearrangement joins TRBV6-5 to TRBJ1-5; weak D call: TRBD1 (5 bases). The germline gives CDR1 MNHEY, CDR2 SVGAGI. This CDR3 contains 12 residues. Trimming cost V 8 bases and J 4 bases, with 9 bases left between them. This chain's CDR3 is CASRAGNQPQHF. The CDR3 DNA is TGTGCCAGCCGGGCAGGGAATCAGCCCCAGCATTTT.

The chain combines TRBV24-1 with TRBJ2-2; 9 positions match TRBD1. Germline CDR1 KGHDR, CDR2 SFDVKD. This CDR3 has 15 amino acids. V was clipped by 7 bases and J by 5 bases; unmatched bases: 7. This CDR3 reads CATRAGTGWTGELFF. CDR3 nucleotides: TGTGCCACCAGGGCTGGGACAGGGTGGACCGGGGAGCTGTTTTTT.

This clonotype has just a few counts. The chain uses TRBV2 and TRBJ2-1; TRBD1 matches 9 bases. J was trimmed by 6 bases and V by 2 bases; bases with no gene match: 11. CDR1 and CDR2 (germline): SNHLY, FYNNEI. The CDR3 covers 17 residues. The chain's CDR3 is CASSESRGTGLINEQFF. Here the CDR3 DNA reads TGTGCCAGCAGTGAAAGTAGGGGGACAGGGCTGATCAATGAGCAGTTCTTC.

This clonotype was observed at least ten times. The chain joins TRBV29-1 to TRBJ2-3; 7 bases agree with TRBD2. This CDR3 comprises 13 residues. Germline CDR1 reads SQVTM; CDR2 reads ANQGSEA. Losses at the gene ends were 6 bases for V and 0 bases for J; bases not matched to a gene: 3. This CDR3 is CSVKRDSTDTQYF. The CDR3 DNA reads TGCAGCGTCAAGCGGGATAGCACAGATACGCAGTATTTT.

Only a few counts were recorded for this clonotype. The rearrangement joins TRBV7-2 to TRBJ1-3; possible D gene TRBD1, 6 bases. The CDR3 totals 16 residues. Trimming removed 5 bases from V and 0 bases from J, with 14 bases in between. Per germline, CDR1 SGHTA and CDR2 FQGNSA. The CDR3 region has the DNA TGTGCCAGCAGCATTGGCGACAGGTCCTCTGGAAACACCATATATTTT. It codes for CASSIGDRSSGNTIYF. Full variable domain (outside the CDR3, taken from reference TRBV7-2 and TRBJ1-3): GAGVSQSPSNKVTEKGKDVELRCDPISGHTALYWYRQSLGQGLEFLIYFQGNSAPDKSGLPSDRFSAERTGGSVSTLTIQRTQQEDSAVYLCASSIGDRSSGNTIYFGEGSWLTVV.

The chain recombines TRBV7-6 with TRBJ2-7; maybe TRBD2 (6 bases). The CDR3 length is 15 residues. Germline-derived CDR1 and CDR2 are SGHVS and FNYEAQ. V was clipped by 5 bases and J by 0 bases, with 14 bases between them. The CDR3 DNA follows: TGTGCCAGCAGCCCGTACCGGGACTCCTCCTACGAGCAGTACTTC. This translates into CASSPYRDSSYEQYF.